This T cell receptor (beta chain) appears in the sequencing data of a study of T cell responses to AZD1222 COVID-19 vaccine. Study outcomes and limitations: It was only 6 or 7 AZD1222 recipients who were seropositive at baseline.

Here immunoSEQ multiplex PCR was the method, and the copy in TCRdb shows in-frame clones only, minus some. The top ten hold 14% of the sample, which has around 15,000 clones, approximately 80% seen once. Germline CDR1 and CDR2: SGHDT and YYEEEE. The CDR3 covers 15 residues. J was trimmed by 4 bases and V by 2 bases; bases with no gene match: 9. With regard to this clone: Its antigen is as yet unknown.

The chain recombines TRBV5-6 with TRBJ2-7, with 7 bases matching TRBD1. The sequence was obtained from an adult who received the AZD1222 COVID-19 vaccine. Here the sequenced sample was peripheral blood, taken 28 days after the second AZD1222 dose. The CDR3 nucleotides are TGTGCCAGCAGCTTAACAGGGGTCGGGTTTTACGAGCAGTACTTC. Amino acid sequence: CASSLTGVGFYEQYF. Full variable domain (rest looked up from reference TRBV5-6 and TRBJ2-7): DAGVTQSPTHLIKTRGQQVTLRCSPKSGHDTVSWYQQALGQGPQFIFQYYEEEERQRGNFPDRFSGHQFPNYSSELNVNALLLGDSALYLCASSLTGVGFYEQYFGPGTRLTVT.